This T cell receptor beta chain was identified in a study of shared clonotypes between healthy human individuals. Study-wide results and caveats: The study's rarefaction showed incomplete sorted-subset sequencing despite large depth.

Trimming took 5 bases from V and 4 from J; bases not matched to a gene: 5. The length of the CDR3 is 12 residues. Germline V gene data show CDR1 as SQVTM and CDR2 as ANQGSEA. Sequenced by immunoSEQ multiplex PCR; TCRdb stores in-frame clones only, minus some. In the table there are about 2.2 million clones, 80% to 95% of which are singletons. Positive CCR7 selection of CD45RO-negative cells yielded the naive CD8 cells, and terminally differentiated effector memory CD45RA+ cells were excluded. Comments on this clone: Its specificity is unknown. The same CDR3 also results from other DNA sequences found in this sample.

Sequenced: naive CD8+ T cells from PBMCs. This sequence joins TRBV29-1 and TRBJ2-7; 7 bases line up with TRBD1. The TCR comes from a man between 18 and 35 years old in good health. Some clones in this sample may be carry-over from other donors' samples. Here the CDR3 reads CSVKTGVYEQYF. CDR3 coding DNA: TGCAGCGTTAAAACAGGGGTATACGAGCAGTACTTC.